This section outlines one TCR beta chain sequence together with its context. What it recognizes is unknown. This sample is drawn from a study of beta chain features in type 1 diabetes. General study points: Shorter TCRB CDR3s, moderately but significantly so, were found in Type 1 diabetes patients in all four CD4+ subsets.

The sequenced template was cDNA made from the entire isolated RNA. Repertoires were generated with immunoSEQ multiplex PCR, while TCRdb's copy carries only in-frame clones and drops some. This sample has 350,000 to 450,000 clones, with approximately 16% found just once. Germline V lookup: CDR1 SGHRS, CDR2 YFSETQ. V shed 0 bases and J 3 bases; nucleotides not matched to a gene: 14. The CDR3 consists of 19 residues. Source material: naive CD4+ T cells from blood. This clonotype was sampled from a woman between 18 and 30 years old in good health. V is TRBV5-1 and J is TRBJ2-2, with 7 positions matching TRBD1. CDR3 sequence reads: CASSLASFRGQRHTGELFF. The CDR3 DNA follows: TGCGCCAGCAGCTTGGCCTCATTTAGGGGGCAAAGGCACACCGGGGAGCTGTTTTTT.